The clone carrying this TCR beta chain was picked up a small number of times. The protocol was immunoSEQ multiplex PCR, while the TCRdb copy is restricted to in-frame clones and leaves out a portion. The table has 200,000 to 300,000 clones, 84% seen once. This specimen comes from a study of blood T cell repertoires in COVID-19. The CDR3 has 15 residues. Germline V gives CDR1 SGHVS, CDR2 FQNEAQ. The trim removed 5 bases at V and 3 bases at J, leaving 4 bases unmatched. The chain links TRBV7-8 to TRBJ2-7, with 13 bases fitting TRBD2. The TCR sequence derives from a man aged 45 to 65 with acute or convalescent COVID-19. Specimen: peripheral blood. Here the CDR3 reads CASSRGLAGDYEQYF. The CDR3 DNA reads TGTGCCAGCAGCCGCGGACTAGCGGGAGACTACGAGCAGTACTTC.